The entry that follows covers one TCR beta chain sequence. Using its own MiXCR run on the 5' RACE reads, TCRdb lists one record per CDR3 protein. Of roughly 750,000 distinct CDR3 sequences listed, 21% are singletons. This sample is drawn from a study of identical twins. Trimming pared 4 bases from V and 3 bases from J, leaving 16 bases between. The CDR3 runs to 15 residues. These records were also assigned to another study, of T cells expressing NK-cell markers. That report notes: About 6 donors had dominant NKG2C+ clonotypes that comprised roughly 1.0-8% of their CD8+ T cells. What remained unclear was the HCMV specificity of expanded NKG2C+ T cell clones.

Sequencing was carried out using PBMCs. This chain uses TRBV12-3 or TRBV12-4 with TRBJ2-7; D might be TRBD1 or TRBD2, each matching 5 bases. This sequence originates from a woman between 18 and 30 years old in good health. Here the CDR3 DNA reads TGTGCCAGCAGTTCGAATCCGGGACGGAACTACGAGCAGTACTTC. This codes for CASSSNPGRNYEQYF.